The rows below give T cell receptor beta chains drawn from one sample of a study of early T cells in non-severe SARS-CoV-2 infection. TCRdb recomputed calls from the 5' RACE reads with MiXCR, one row per CDR3 protein. The sample comprises 80,000 to 95,000 distinct CDR3 sequences, under 15% of which are singletons, and 0.5% to 0.75% rests with the top ten. The sequencing input was whole blood. All receptors come from an adult who was a healthcare worker with PCR-confirmed SARS-CoV-2 infection or an uninfected control (not recorded which). The CDR3 runs from the conserved cysteine through the conserved F or W. The order of the fields is clone size, J gene, D gene, V gene, CDR3 DNA, CDR3 protein. The D gene is left open where the match is weak. Clone size is stated in some rows and not others, as once, few, many or a class when expanded.

many,TRBJ2-3,.,TRBV7-3,TGTGCCAGCAGCTTAGCTAGCACAGATACGCAGTATTTT,CASSLASTDTQYF
.,TRBJ2-3,TRBD2,TRBV20-1,TGCAGTGCTAGAGGGGGGGGTTGGCCCACAGATACGCAGTATTTT,CSARGGGWPTDTQYF
.,TRBJ2-3,.,TRBV20-1,TGCAGTGCTAGAGAAGTGCCAAGCACAGATACGCAGTATTTT,CSAREVPSTDTQYF
few,TRBJ2-1,.,TRBV6-1,TGTGCCAGCAGTGAGATAGCGCGCAGTGAGCAGTTCTTC,CASSEIARSEQFF
few,TRBJ2-3,TRBD2,TRBV20-1,TGCAGTGCTAGAGATCAGGTTCATTCTAGCGGGGGAACAGATACGCAGTATTTT,CSARDQVHSSGGTDTQYF
.,TRBJ2-3,TRBD2,TRBV10-3,TGTGCCACCGGGACTAGCGGGGGCTTGGATACGCAGTATTTT,CATGTSGGLDTQYF
few,TRBJ1-1,TRBD1,TRBV18,TGTGCCAGCTCACCATCCTACAGGACAGGGTCTGAAGCTTTCTTT,CASSPSYRTGSEAFF
few,TRBJ1-1,.,TRBV7-2,TGTGCCAGCAGCTTATCCGCCCCGCAAGAAGCTTTCTTT,CASSLSAPQEAFF
.,TRBJ2-6,.,TRBV20-1,TGCAGTGCTAGAGATCTTCGGGCAGGCGGCTCTGGGGCCAACGTCCTGACTTTC,CSARDLRAGGSGANVLTF
.,TRBJ1-5,TRBD1,TRBV19,TGTGCCAGTAAATCACAGGGGGCTAGCAATCAGCCCCAGCATTTT,CASKSQGASNQPQHF
few,TRBJ2-1,TRBD1,TRBV28,TGTGCCAGCAGTTCCTCCACGACAGGGATTAATGAGCAGTTCTTC,CASSSSTTGINEQFF
few,TRBJ2-2,.,TRBV25-1,TGTGCCAGCAGTGAATTAGGGACATTGAACACCGGGGAGCTGTTTTTT,CASSELGTLNTGELFF
many,TRBJ2-5,TRBD2,TRBV12-3/TRBV12-4,TGTGCCAGCAGCCCCGAGGCCTGGACGGGGGGGCGCCAAGAGACCCAGTACTTC,CASSPEAWTGGRQETQYF
.,TRBJ2-3,.,TRBV11-2,TGTGCCAGCAGCCCACAGGTGACAGTCTCCGGGACCGCGCGTACTTATTATTACACAGATACGCAGTATTTT,CASSPQVTVSGTARTYYYTDTQYF
.,TRBJ1-3,TRBD1,TRBV18,TGTGCCAGCTCACCCGATCGGACAGGGGTGAGGAACACCATATATTTT,CASSPDRTGVRNTIYF
few,TRBJ1-1,TRBD1,TRBV6-6,TGTGCCAGCAGTTACTCGGGACAGGGGGAATTGCAAGCTTTCTTT,CASSYSGQGELQAFF
few,TRBJ2-1,TRBD1,TRBV29-1,TGCAGCGGGGACAGGGGGGCTAGATACAATGAGCAGTTCTTC,CSGDRGARYNEQFF
many,TRBJ2-1,.,TRBV6-2/TRBV6-3,TGTGCCAGCAGTTACCGGGGGGCTGTCCGTGGTGAGCAGTTCTTC,CASSYRGAVRGEQFF
few,TRBJ1-1,.,TRBV9,TGTGCCAGCAGCGTGTCGGGGGGCACTGAAGCTTTCTTT,CASSVSGGTEAFF
once,TRBJ1-6,TRBD1,TRBV5-1,TGCGCCAGCAGCCTGGGACAGAGAAATTCACCCCTCCACTTT,CASSLGQRNSPLHF
few,TRBJ1-5,.,TRBV12-2,TGTGCAAGTCGCTTAGCGGCTCTGGGGGTAACTCAGCCCCAGCATTTT,CASRLAALGVTQPQHF
.,TRBJ2-5,TRBD2,TRBV3-1,TGTGCCACCGCGGTAGCGGGGCGGACCGAGACCCAGTACTTC,CATAVAGRTETQYF
.,TRBJ2-2,.,TRBV5-6,TGTGCCAGCAGCTCCCTACCCTCACCCGGGGAGCTGTTTTTT,CASSSLPSPGELFF
many,TRBJ1-2,TRBD1,TRBV29-1,TGCAGCGTCGCTGGGACAGGCCACAACTATGGCTACACCTTC,CSVAGTGHNYGYTF
.,TRBJ2-5,TRBD2,TRBV5-1,TGCGCCAGCAGCTGGGGGACTAGCGGGGCACAAGAGACCCAGTACTTC,CASSWGTSGAQETQYF